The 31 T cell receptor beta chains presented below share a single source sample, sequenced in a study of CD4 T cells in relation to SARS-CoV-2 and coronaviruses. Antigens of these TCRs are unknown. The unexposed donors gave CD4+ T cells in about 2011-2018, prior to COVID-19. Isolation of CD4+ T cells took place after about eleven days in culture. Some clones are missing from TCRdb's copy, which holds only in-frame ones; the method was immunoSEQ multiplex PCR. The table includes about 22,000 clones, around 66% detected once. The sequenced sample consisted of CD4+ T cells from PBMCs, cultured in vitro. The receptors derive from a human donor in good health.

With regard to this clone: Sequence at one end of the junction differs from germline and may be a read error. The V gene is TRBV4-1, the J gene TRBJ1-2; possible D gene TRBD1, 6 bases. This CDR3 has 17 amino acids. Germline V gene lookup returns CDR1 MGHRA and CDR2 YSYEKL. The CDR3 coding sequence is TGCGCCAACAGCCAAGTTCCCCCAGGGGATGGAATTGGTGGCTACACCTTC. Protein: CANSQVPPGDGIGGYTF.

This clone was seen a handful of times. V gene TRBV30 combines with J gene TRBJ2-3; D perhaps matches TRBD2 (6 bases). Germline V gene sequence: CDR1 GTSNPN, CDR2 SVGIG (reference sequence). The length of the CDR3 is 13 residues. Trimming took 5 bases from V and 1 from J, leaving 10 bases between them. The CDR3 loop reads CAWGGFGTDTQYF. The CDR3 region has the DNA TGTGCCTGGGGGGGGTTTGGCACAGATACGCAGTATTTT.

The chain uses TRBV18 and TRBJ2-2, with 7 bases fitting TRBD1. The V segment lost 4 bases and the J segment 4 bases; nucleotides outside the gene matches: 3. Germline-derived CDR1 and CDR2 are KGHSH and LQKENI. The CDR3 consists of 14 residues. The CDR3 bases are TGTGCCAGCTCACATGGACAGGCCACCGGGGAGCTGTTTTTT. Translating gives CASSHGQATGELFF.

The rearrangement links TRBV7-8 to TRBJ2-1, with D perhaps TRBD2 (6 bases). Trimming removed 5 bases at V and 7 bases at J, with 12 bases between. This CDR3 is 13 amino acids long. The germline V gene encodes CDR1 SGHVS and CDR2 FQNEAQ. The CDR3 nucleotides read TGTGCCAGCAGCCGACCGACTAGGAATGAGCAGTTCTTC. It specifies CASSRPTRNEQFF.

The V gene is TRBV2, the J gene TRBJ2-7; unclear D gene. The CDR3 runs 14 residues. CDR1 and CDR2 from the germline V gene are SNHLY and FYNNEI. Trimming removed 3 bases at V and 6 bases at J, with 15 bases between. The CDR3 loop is CASSEMKARGEQYF. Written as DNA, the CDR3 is TGTGCCAGCAGTGAGATGAAAGCGCGAGGCGAGCAGTACTTC.

DNA for the CDR3: TGTGCCAGCAGTCGGACAGCGAGCTCCTATAATTCACCCCTCCACTTT. This gives the protein CASSRTASSYNSPLHF. J is TRBJ1-6 and V is TRBV6-6; D is possibly TRBD1 (6 bases). The CDR3 contains 16 residues. Germline CDR1 reads MNHNY; CDR2 reads SVGAGI (reference sequence). V lost 5 bases, J lost 0 bases, and 11 bases lay in between.

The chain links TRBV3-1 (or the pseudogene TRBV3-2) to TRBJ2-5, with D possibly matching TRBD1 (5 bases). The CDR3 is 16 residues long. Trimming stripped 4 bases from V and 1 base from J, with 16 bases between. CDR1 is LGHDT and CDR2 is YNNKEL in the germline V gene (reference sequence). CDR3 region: CASSPPPGLIQETQYF. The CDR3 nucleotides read TGTGCCAGCAGCCCCCCCCCAGGGCTGATCCAAGAGACCCAGTACTTC.

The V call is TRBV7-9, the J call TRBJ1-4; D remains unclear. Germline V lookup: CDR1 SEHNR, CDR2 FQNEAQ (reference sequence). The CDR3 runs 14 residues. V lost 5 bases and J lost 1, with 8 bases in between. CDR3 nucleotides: TGTGCCAGCAGCACAACTCTAACTAATGAAAAACTGTTTTTT. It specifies CASSTTLTNEKLFF.

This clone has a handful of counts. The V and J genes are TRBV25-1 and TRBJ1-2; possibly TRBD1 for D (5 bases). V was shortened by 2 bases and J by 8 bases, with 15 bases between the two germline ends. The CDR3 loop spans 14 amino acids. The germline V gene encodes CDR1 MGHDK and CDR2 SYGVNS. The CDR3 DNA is TGTGCCAGCAGTGAAGACCCGACAGTTCCAGGCTACACCTTC. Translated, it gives CASSEDPTVPGYTF.

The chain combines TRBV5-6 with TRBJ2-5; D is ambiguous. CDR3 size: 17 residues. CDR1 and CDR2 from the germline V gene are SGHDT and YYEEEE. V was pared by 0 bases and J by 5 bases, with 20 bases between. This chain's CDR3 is CASSLVAGVISRETQYF. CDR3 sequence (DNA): TGTGCCAGCAGCTTGGTTGCAGGAGTGATTTCAAGGGAGACCCAGTACTTC.

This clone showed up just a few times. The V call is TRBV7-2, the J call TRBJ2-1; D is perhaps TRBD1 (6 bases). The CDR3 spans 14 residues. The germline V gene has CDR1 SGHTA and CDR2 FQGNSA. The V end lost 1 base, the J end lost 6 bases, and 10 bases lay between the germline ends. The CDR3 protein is CASSLGNRANEQFF. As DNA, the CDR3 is TGTGCCAGCAGCTTAGGGAACAGGGCCAATGAGCAGTTCTTC.

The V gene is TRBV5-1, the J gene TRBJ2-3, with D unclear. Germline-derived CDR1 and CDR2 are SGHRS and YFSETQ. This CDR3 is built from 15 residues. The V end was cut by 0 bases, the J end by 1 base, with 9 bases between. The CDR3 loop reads CASSLANSGTDTQYF. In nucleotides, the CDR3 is TGCGCCAGCAGCTTGGCTAACTCCGGCACAGATACGCAGTATTTT.

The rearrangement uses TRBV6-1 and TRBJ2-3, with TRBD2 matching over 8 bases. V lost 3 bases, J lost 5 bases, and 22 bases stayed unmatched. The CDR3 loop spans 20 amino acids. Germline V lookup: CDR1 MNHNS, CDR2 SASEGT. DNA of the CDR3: TGTGCCAGCAGTGAGGAGCGGGGGCCAATAGGAGAGAGGTGGATAGATACGCAGTATTTT. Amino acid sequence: CASSEERGPIGERWIDTQYF.

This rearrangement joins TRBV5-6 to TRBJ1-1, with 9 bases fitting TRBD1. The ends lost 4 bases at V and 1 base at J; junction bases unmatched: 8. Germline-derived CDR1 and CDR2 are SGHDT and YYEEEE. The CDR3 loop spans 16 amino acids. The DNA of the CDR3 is TGTGCCAGCAGCCAAACAGGGGGCTGGTCGAACACTGAAGCTTTCTTT. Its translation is CASSQTGGWSNTEAFF.

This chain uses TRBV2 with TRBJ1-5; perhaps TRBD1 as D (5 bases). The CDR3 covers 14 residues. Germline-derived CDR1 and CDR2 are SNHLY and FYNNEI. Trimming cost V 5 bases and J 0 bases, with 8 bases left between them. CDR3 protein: CASSTGTSNQPQHF. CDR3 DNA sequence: TGTGCCAGCAGTACCGGGACTAGCAATCAGCCCCAGCATTTT.

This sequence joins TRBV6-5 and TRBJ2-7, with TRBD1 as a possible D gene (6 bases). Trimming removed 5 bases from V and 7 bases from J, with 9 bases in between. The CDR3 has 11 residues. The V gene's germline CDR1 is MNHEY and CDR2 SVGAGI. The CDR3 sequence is CASSNQGEQYF. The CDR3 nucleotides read TGTGCCAGCAGTAACCAGGGGGAGCAGTACTTC.

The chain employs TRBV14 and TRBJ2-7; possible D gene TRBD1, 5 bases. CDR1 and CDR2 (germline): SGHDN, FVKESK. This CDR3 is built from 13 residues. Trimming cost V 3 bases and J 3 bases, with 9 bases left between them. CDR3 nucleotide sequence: TGTGCCAGCAGCCAGAGAGACAGCTACGAGCAGTACTTC. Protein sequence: CASSQRDSYEQYF.

The CDR3 DNA reads TGTGCCAGCAGCTTAGCCCCAGGGGTAAACACCATATATTTT. Translation gives CASSLAPGVNTIYF. The rearrangement uses TRBV11-2 and TRBJ1-3, with a weak D call TRBD1 (6 bases). Germline V gene sequence: CDR1 SGHAT, CDR2 FQNNGV. V dropped 1 base and J dropped 6 bases, with 10 bases sitting between them. The CDR3 loop spans 14 amino acids.

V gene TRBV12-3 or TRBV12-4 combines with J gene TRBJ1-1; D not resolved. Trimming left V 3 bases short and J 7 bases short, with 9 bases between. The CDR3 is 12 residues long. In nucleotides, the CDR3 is TGTGCCAGCAGTTTCACGGCGCGTGAAGCTTTCTTT. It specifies CASSFTAREAFF.

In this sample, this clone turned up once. The CDR3 loop is CASSTSGLGQVTDTQYF. CDR3 DNA: TGTGCCAGTAGTACTTCGGGACTCGGACAAGTCACAGATACGCAGTATTTT. The chain carries TRBV19 and TRBJ2-3; D perhaps matches TRBD2 (6 bases). Trimming left V 4 bases short and J 2 bases short, with 19 bases between. Per germline, CDR1 LNHDA and CDR2 SQIVND (reference sequence). This CDR3 comprises 17 residues.

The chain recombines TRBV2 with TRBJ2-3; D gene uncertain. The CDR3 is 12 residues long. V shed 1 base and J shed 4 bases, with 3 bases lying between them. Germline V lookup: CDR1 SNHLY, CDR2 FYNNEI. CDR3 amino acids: CASSEGADTQYF. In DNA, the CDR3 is TGTGCCAGCAGTGAAGGGGCAGATACGCAGTATTTT.

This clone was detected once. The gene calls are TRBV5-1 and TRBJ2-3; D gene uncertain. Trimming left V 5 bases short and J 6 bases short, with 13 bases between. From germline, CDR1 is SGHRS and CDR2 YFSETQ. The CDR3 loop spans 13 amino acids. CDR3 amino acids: CASSRERIDTQYF. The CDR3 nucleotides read TGCGCCAGCAGTAGAGAAAGGATCGATACGCAGTATTTT. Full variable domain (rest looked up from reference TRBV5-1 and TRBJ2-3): KAGVTQTPRYLIKTRGQQVTLSCSPISGHRSVSWYQQTPGQGLQFLFEYFSETQRNKGNFPGRFSGRQFSNSRSEMNVSTLELGDSALYLCASSRERIDTQYFGPGTRLTVL.

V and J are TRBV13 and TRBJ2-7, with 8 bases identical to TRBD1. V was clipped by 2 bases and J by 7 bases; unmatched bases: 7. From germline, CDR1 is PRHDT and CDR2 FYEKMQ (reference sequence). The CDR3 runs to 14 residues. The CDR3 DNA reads TGTGCCAGCAGCTTACGACAGGGGTCGGGGGAGCAGTACTTC. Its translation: CASSLRQGSGEQYF.

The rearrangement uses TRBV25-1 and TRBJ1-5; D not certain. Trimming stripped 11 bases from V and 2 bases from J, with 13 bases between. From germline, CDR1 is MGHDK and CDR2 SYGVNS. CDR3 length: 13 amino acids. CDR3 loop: CALNPLCNQPQHF. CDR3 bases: TGTGCCCTAAACCCCCTTTGCAATCAGCCCCAGCATTTT.

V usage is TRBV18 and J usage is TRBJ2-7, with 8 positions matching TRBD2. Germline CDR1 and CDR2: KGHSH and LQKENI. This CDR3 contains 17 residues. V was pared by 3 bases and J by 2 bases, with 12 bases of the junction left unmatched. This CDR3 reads CASSPLPGTSGTYEQYF. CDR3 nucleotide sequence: TGTGCCAGCTCACCTCTGCCGGGAACTAGCGGAACCTACGAGCAGTACTTC.

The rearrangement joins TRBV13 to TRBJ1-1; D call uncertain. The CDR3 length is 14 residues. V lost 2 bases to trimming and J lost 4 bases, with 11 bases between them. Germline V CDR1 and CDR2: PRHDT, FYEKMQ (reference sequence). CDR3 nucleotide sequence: TGTGCCAGCAGCTTATCCGGAAGGTTCACTGAAGCTTTCTTT. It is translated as CASSLSGRFTEAFF.

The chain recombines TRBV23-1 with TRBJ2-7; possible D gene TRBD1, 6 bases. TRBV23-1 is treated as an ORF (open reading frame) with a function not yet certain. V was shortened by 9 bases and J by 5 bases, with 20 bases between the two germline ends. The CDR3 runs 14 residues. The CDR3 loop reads CARPLRGVWNEQYF. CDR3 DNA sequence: TGCGCCAGACCCCTCAGGGGAGTGTGGAACGAGCAGTACTTC.

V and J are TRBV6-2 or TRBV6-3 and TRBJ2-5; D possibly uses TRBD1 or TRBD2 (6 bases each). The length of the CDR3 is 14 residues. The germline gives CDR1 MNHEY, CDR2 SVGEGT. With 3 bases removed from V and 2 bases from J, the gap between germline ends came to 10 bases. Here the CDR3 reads CASSYGGPQETQYF. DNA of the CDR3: TGTGCCAGCAGTTATGGGGGGCCGCAAGAGACCCAGTACTTC.

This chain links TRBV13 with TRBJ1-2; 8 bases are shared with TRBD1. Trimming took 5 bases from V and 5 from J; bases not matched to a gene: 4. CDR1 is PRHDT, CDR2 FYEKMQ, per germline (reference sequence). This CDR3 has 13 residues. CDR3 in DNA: TGTGCCAGCAGCCCGGACAGGGTGTATGGCTACACCTTC. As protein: CASSPDRVYGYTF. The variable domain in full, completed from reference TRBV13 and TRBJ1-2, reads AAGVIQSPRHLIKEKRETATLKCYPIPRHDTVYWYQQGPGQDPQFLISFYEKMQSDKGSIPDRFSAQQFSDYHSELNMSSLELGDSALYFCASSPDRVYGYTFGSGTRLTVV.

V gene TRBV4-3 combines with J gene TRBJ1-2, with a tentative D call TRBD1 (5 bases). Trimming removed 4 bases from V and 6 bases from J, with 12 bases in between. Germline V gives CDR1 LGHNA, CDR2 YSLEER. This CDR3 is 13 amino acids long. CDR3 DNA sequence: TGCGCCAGCAGCCCTAGGGGTTACAATGGCTACACCTTC. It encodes CASSPRGYNGYTF.

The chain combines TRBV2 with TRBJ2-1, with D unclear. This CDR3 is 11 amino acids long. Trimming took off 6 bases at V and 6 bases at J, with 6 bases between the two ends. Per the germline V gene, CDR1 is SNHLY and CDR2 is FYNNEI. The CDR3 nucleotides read TGTGCCAGCAGAAGCATCAATGAGCAGTTCTTC. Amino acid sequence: CASRSINEQFF.